The present T cell receptor (beta chain) was sequenced within a study of control samples from healthy donors and cancer patients. Clones were read by immunoSEQ multiplex PCR, and TCRdb kept only the in-frame ones, dropping some. The sample contains around 150,000 clones, about 94% of which appear only once. This receptor was identified in a woman aged 40 to 55 in good health. The sequenced sample was blood.

The CDR3 DNA reads TGTGCCAGCAGTCACGGACAGATTAATCAGCCCCAGCATTTT. It codes for CASSHGQINQPQHF. The chain is built from TRBV6-2 or TRBV6-3 and TRBJ1-5, with a weak D call TRBD1 (6 bases). The ends were cut back, 5 bases at V and 4 bases at J, with 12 bases in the middle. CDR3 length equals 14 residues. The V gene's germline CDR1 is MNHEY and CDR2 SVGEGT.